These 12 T cell receptor beta chains originate from one sample sequenced in a study of breast tumors, draining lymph nodes, adjacent tissues. TCRdb independently ran MiXCR on the multiplex PCR reads; one entry per CDR3 protein. The profile shows 11,000 or so distinct CDR3 sequences, 36% of them singletons. Sequencing was done on a sample of breast tumor tissue. These receptors came from a female donor with breast cancer. Some clones in this sample may be carry-over from other donors' samples.

This clonotype was picked up many times. V and J are TRBV24-1 and TRBJ2-3; D perhaps matches TRBD1 (6 bases). This CDR3 has 13 amino acids. Per the germline V gene, CDR1 is KGHDR and CDR2 is SFDVKD. V gave up 2 bases and J gave up 4 bases, with 6 bases separating them. CDR3: CATSDYRADTQYF. CDR3 bases: TGTGCCACCAGTGATTACAGGGCAGATACGCAGTATTTT.

This clonotype appeared once. It may be a read error: a sequence one base away is much more abundant. V and J are TRBV14 and TRBJ2-2; D is unresolved. Germline V lookup: CDR1 SGHDN, CDR2 FVKESK. The length of the CDR3 is 15 residues. The CDR3 DNA is TGTGTCAGCAGCCTTTTACAAACTGGGACCGGGGAGCTGTTTTTT. As protein: CVSSLLQTGTGELFF.

This clonotype was seen repeatedly, ten times or more. The rearrangement joins TRBV30 to TRBJ2-1, with 14 bases aligning to TRBD2. Germline V lookup: CDR1 GTSNPN, CDR2 SVGIG (reference sequence). This CDR3 is built from 16 residues. Trimming at V came to 3 bases and at J to 9 bases, leaving 10 bases not matched to a gene. The CDR3 loop is CAWRPRLAGGPGEQFF. CDR3 nucleotide sequence: TGTGCCTGGAGGCCTAGACTAGCGGGGGGGCCGGGTGAGCAGTTCTTC.

V is TRBV24-1 and J is TRBJ2-1, with a possible D match to TRBD2 (5 bases). V lost 3 bases and J 8 bases, leaving 16 bases between the germline ends. The CDR3 spans 15 residues. Germline values: CDR1 KGHDR, CDR2 SFDVKD. The CDR3 protein is CATSDQRTGTDEQFF. For the CDR3, the DNA is TGTGCCACCAGTGATCAGCGGACGGGTACGGATGAGCAGTTCTTC.

This clonotype has ten or more counts. The V and J genes are TRBV20-1 and TRBJ2-5; TRBD2 aligns across 11 bases. The germline gives CDR1 DFQATT, CDR2 SNEGSKA (reference sequence). The CDR3 is made up of 21 amino acids. The junction had 22 bases not matched to a gene; V was cut back by 3 bases and J by 1 base. The CDR3 here is CSASIPSGARTSGSPQETQYF. CDR3 DNA: TGCAGTGCTAGCATCCCTTCAGGTGCTAGGACTAGCGGGTCACCCCAAGAGACCCAGTACTTC.

This clonotype was observed at least ten times. This chain connects TRBV7-8 to TRBJ1-5, with 7 bases matching TRBD1. The length of the CDR3 is 17 residues. V lost 5 bases and J lost 3; bases outside the gene matches: 13. Germline lookup yields CDR1 SGHVS and CDR2 FQNEAQ. CDR3 nucleotides: TGTGCCAGCAGCACGACTGAAACGGGACAGACCAATCAGCCCCAGCATTTT. Its translation: CASSTTETGQTNQPQHF. Complete variable domain (other parts from reference TRBV7-8 and TRBJ1-5): GAGVSQSPRYKVAKRGQDVALRCDPISGHVSLFWYQQALGQGPEFLTYFQNEAQLDKSGLPSDRFFAERPEGSVSTLKIQRTQQEDSAVYLCASSTTETGQTNQPQHFGDGTRLSIL.

The chain recombines TRBV20-1 with TRBJ2-7; 12 bases are shared with TRBD2. The CDR3 is made up of 15 amino acids. The V segment lost 0 bases and the J segment 7 bases; nucleotides outside the gene matches: 7. Germline V lookup: CDR1 DFQATT, CDR2 SNEGSKA (reference sequence). The CDR3: CSARDRLAGVGEQYF. Written as DNA, the CDR3 is TGCAGTGCTAGAGACCGACTAGCGGGAGTGGGAGAGCAGTACTTC.

The genes are TRBV10-3 and TRBJ2-1; a possible D gene is TRBD2 (6 bases). Trimming removed 6 bases from V and 6 bases from J, with 12 bases in between. The CDR3 sequence is 13 residues long. Germline V CDR1 and CDR2: ENHRY, SYGVKD. The CDR3 region is CAIRPGEVNEQFF. CDR3 nucleotides: TGTGCCATCAGACCCGGGGAGGTCAATGAGCAGTTCTTC.

This clonotype was recorded a few times. This chain links TRBV29-1 with TRBJ1-1; the match to TRBD1 covers 9 bases. This CDR3 has 14 residues. The V segment lost 7 bases and the J segment 4 bases; nucleotides outside the gene matches: 10. In germline, CDR1 is SQVTM, CDR2 ANQGSEA. CDR3 loop: CSGGRGTGLTEAFF. The CDR3 region has the DNA TGCAGCGGTGGGCGGGGGACAGGGCTCACTGAAGCTTTCTTT.

This chain uses TRBV19 with TRBJ1-1; a weak D match, TRBD1 (5 bases). CDR3 size: 16 residues. Per germline, CDR1 LNHDA and CDR2 SQIVND (reference sequence). The V end lost 1 base, the J end lost 0 bases, and 12 bases lay between the germline ends. CDR3 amino acids: CASSIADSAMNTEAFF. CDR3 bases: TGTGCCAGTAGTATAGCAGACAGTGCGATGAACACTGAAGCTTTCTTT.

This clonotype is medium-sized (0.01 to 0.1%) in the sample. V is TRBV7-3 and J is TRBJ2-5, with 8 nucleotides matching TRBD1. Unmatched junction bases numbered 4, after V lost 5 bases and J lost 5 bases. The CDR3 has 13 residues. CDR1 is SGHTA, CDR2 FQGTGA, per germline. In nucleotides, the CDR3 is TGTGCCAGCAGCCGGGACAGGCAGGAGACCCAGTACTTC. Its protein product is CASSRDRQETQYF.

This clonotype was seen only a few times. A read error may explain this, as a much larger clone is one base away. V gene TRBV12-3 or TRBV12-4 combines with J gene TRBJ1-2; maybe TRBD1 (6 bases). Between the trimmed V and J ends, which lost 10 bases and 6 bases, there was a span of 18 bases. This CDR3 has 13 residues. In nucleotides, the CDR3 is TGTGCCAACAGCCTCGGGAGGGGGGATGGCTACACCTTC. It is translated as CANSLGRGDGYTF.